The 7 T cell receptor beta chains given below trace back to one sample, sequenced in a study of OX40 agonist ivuxolimab in advanced cancers. Only in-frame clones appear in the TCRdb table, and some are missing; sequencing was by immunoSEQ multiplex PCR. The sample records around 94,000 clones, approximately 85% being singletons. The sample in question was CD4+ or CD8+ T cells sorted from blood, obtained in a trial of the OX40 agonist ivuxolimab. The receptors come from an adult with an advanced solid tumor such as melanoma, head and neck, liver or kidney cancer.

In regard to this clone: A much more abundant neighbour one base away suggests this may be a read error. Other DNA sequences within the sample encode an identical CDR3. The chain carries TRBV28 and TRBJ1-5; D unclear. CDR1 and CDR2 from the germline V gene are MDHEN and SYDVKM. The CDR3 is 12 amino acids. The CDR3 coding sequence is TGTGCCAGCAGTTCTGAGAATCAGCCCCAGCACTTT. This gives the protein CASSSENQPQHF.

The chain combines TRBV28 with TRBJ2-1, with D unclear. Germline V gene sequence: CDR1 MDHEN, CDR2 SYDVKM. V was shortened by 5 bases and J by 1 base, with 9 bases between the two germline ends. CDR3 size: 14 residues. The CDR3 nucleotides are TGTGCCAGCAGTATTGGGGAATCCTACAATGAGCAGTTCTTC. Translation: CASSIGESYNEQFF. The full variable domain, in which reference TRBV28 and TRBJ2-1 provide the parts outside the CDR3, is DVKVTQSSRYLVKRTGEKVFLECVQDMDHENMFWYRQDPGLGLRLIYFSYDVKMKEKGDIPEGYSVSREKKERFSLILESASTNQTSMYLCASSIGESYNEQFFGPGTRLTVL.

V gene TRBV4-1 combines with J gene TRBJ2-1; TRBD2 matches at 9 bases. Germline trimming cut 1 base from V and 9 bases from J; bases unmatched to any gene: 1. The CDR3 loop spans 13 amino acids. Germline assignment: CDR1 MGHRA and CDR2 YSYEKL. The CDR3 DNA follows: TGCGCCAGCAGCCAAGGCGGGAGGGGTGAGCAGTTCTTC. It specifies CASSQGGRGEQFF.

The CDR3 loop is CASSRLDSTDTQYF. Here the CDR3 DNA reads TGTGCCAGCAGCAGATTGGACAGCACAGATACGCAGTATTTT. The chain has TRBV5-4 and TRBJ2-3; D unresolved. Germline loops: CDR1 SGHNT, CDR2 YYREEE (reference sequence). V dropped 4 bases and J dropped 0 bases, with 9 bases sitting between them. This CDR3 spans 14 amino acids.

The CDR3 DNA is TGTGCCAGCAGCTCCGGGGCGTCGCCTGACCCCAATGAGCAGTTCTTC. Its protein is CASSSGASPDPNEQFF. The gene calls are TRBV5-4 and TRBJ2-1; either TRBD1 or TRBD2 may fit D (5 bases each). V was pared by 3 bases and J by 6 bases, with 19 bases between. In germline, CDR1 is SGHNT, CDR2 YYREEE (reference sequence). CDR3 length: 16 residues.

The chain joins TRBV5-1 to TRBJ2-5; no definite D call. The V end was cut by 2 bases, the J end by 5 bases, with 19 bases between. The CDR3 spans 16 residues. Germline-derived CDR1 and CDR2 are SGHRS and YFSETQ. The CDR3 here is CASSFLSAAEGETQYF. Written as DNA, the CDR3 is TGCGCCAGCAGCTTTTTATCCGCCGCGGAAGGGGAGACCCAGTACTTC.

This chain joins TRBV5-6 and TRBJ2-5, with D hard to call. Germline V gene data show CDR1 as SGHDT and CDR2 as YYEEEE. Trimming pared 1 base from V and 2 bases from J, leaving 21 bases between. This CDR3 contains 18 residues. The CDR3 loop is CASSLLGEGVRSQETQYF. CDR3 coding DNA: TGTGCCAGCAGCTTGCTGGGTGAAGGCGTGAGATCTCAAGAGACCCAGTACTTC.